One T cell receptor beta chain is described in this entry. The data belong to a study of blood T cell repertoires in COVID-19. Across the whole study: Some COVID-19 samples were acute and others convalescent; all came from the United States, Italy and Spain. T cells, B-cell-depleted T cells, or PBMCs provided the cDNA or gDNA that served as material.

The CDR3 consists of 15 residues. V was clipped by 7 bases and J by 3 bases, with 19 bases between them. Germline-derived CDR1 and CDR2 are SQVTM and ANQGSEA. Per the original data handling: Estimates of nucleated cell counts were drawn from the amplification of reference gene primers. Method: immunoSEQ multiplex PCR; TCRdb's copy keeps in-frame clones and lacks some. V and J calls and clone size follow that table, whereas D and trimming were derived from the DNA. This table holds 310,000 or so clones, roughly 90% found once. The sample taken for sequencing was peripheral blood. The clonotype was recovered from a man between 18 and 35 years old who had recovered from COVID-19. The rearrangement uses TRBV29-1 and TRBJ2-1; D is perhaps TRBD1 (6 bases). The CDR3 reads CSARPRDNNYNEQFF. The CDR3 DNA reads TGCAGCGCCCGACCCCGGGACAATAACTACAATGAGCAGTTCTTC.